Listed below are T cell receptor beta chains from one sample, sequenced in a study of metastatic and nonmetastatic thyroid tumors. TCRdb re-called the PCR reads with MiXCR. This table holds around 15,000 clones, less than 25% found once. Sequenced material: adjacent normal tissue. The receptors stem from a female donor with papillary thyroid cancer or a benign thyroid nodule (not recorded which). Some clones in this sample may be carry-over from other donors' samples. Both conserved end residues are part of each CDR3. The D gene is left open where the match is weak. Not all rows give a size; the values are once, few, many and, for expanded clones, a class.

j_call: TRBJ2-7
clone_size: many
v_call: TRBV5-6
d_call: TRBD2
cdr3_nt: TGTGCCAGCAGCTTGGCGGGGGGACTCCACTACGAGCAGTACTTC
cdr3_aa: CASSLAGGLHYEQYF

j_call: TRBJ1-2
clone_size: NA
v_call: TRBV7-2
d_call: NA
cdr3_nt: TGTGCCAGCAGCTTAGGTCCGGGGCCCTATGGCTACACCTTC
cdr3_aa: CASSLGPGPYGYTF

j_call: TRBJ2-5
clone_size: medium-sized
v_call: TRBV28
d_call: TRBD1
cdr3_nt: TGTGCCAGCAGTTCCCCTGGACAGGGGGCGGGAGAGACCCAGTACTTC
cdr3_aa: CASSSPGQGAGETQYF

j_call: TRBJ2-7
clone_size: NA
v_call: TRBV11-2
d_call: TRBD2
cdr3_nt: TGTGCCAGCAGCAGTGCCGGGACAGGTTTTCGTCTAGCGGGGGACGAGCAGTACTTC
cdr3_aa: CASSSAGTGFRLAGDEQYF

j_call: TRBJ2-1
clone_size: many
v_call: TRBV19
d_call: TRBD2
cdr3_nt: TGTGCCAGTAGTATTGAACTAGCGGGATACAATGAGCAGTTCTTC
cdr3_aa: CASSIELAGYNEQFF

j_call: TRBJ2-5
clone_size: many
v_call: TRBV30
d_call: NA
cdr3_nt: TGTGCCTGGAGGAGGTTTACTAAAGAGACCCAGTACTTC
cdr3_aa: CAWRRFTKETQYF

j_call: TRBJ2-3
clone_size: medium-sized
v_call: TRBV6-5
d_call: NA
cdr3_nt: TGTGCCAGCAGTTACAATAGGATCGCAGATACGCAGTATTTT
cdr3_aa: CASSYNRIADTQYF

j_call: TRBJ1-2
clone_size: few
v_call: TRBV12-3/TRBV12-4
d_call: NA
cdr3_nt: TGTGCCAGCAGACCCGGGACAAACCATAACTATGGCTACACCTTC
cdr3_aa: CASRPGTNHNYGYTF

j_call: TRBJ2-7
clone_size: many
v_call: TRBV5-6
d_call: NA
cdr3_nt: TGTGCCAGCAGCTCAAGGGAATACGAGCAGTACTTC
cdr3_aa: CASSSREYEQYF

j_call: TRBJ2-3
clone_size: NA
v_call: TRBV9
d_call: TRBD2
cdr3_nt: TGTGCCAGCAGCGTAGACTGGACTAGTACAGATACGCAGTATTTT
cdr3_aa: CASSVDWTSTDTQYF

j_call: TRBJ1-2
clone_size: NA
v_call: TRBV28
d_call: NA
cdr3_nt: TGTGCCGGCAGTTGGGCCATACTAGGCTATGTCTACACCTTC
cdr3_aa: CAGSWAILGYVYTF

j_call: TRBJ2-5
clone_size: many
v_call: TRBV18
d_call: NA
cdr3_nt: TGTGCCAGCTCACCGCGGCAGGGGTACGAGACCCAGTACTTC
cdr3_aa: CASSPRQGYETQYF

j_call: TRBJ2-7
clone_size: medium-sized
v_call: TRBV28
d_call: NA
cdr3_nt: TGTGCCAGCAGAAGAACATACGAGCAGTACTTC
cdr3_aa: CASRRTYEQYF

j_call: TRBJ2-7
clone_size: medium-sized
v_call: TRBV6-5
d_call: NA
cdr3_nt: TGTGCCAGCAGTTACCGACTTGGGGTCACCTACGAGCAGTACTTC
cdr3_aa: CASSYRLGVTYEQYF

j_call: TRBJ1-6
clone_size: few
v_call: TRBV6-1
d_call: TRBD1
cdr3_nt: TGTGCCAGCAGCTTAACTTACAGGGGCTCCTATAATTCGCCCCTCCACTTT
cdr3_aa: CASSLTYRGSYNSPLHF

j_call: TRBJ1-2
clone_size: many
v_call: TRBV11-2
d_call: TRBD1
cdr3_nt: TGTGCCAGCAGCTCGACAGGGTTGCTTGGCTACACCTTC
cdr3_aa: CASSSTGLLGYTF

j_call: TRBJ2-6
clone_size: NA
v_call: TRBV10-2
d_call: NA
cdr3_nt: TGCGCCAGCAGTGAGTCCCACACTGGGGGCTATGGGGCCAACGTCCTGACTTTC
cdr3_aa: CASSESHTGGYGANVLTF

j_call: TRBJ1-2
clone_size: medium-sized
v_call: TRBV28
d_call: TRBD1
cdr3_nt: TGTGCCAGCAGCCCGGGACAGGGTGTTGGCTATGGCTACACCTTC
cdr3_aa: CASSPGQGVGYGYTF

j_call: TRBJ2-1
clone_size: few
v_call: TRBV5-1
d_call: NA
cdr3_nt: TGCGCCAGCAGCTTGTACACGGATAGGGGCAATGAGCAGTTCTTC
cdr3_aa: CASSLYTDRGNEQFF

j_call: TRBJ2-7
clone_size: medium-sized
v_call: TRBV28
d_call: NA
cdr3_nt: TGTGCCAGCAGTCGCCCGTGGAGCATGGGGAAGCAGTACTTC
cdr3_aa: CASSRPWSMGKQYF

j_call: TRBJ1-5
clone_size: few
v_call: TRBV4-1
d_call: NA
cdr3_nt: TGCGCCAGCAGCCAGATCGCACAGGGCTCGGGTCAGCCCCAGCATTTT
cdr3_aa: CASSQIAQGSGQPQHF

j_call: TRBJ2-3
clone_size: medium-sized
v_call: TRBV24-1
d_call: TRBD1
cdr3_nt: TGTGCCACCAGTGATACCGGGACAGGGTCAGATACGCAGTATTTT
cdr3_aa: CATSDTGTGSDTQYF

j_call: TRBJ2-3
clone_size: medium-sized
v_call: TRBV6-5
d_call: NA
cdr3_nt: TGTGCCAGCAGTTACGGAGGGATGGGCGCAGATACGCAGTATTTT
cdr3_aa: CASSYGGMGADTQYF

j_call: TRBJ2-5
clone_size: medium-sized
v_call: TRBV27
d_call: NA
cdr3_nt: TGTGCCAGCAGTCCCGAATCGTGGGGGGCAAGGACCCAGTACTTC
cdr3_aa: CASSPESWGARTQYF

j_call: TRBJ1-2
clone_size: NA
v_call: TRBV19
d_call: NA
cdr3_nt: TGTGCCAGTAGTATAGATATCTGGTCGGACGGCTACACCTTC
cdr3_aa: CASSIDIWSDGYTF

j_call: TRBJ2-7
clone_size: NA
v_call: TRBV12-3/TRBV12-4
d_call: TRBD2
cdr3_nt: TGTGCCAGCTCAGTTTACCCGAAGTTGACTAGCGGGAGGCACGAGCAGTACTTC
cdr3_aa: CASSVYPKLTSGRHEQYF

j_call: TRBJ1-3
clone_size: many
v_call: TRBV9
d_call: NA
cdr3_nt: TGTGCCAGCAGCGCCGGGGGAGGTGGAAACACCATATATTTT
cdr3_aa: CASSAGGGGNTIYF

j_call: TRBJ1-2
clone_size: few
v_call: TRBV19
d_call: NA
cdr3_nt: TGTTCCAGTATCCCACAGGGCTGGAGCTACACCTTC
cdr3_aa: CSSIPQGWSYTF

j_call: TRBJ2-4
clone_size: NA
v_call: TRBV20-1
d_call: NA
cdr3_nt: TGCAGTGCTAGAAGATGGCAGGGGAGCCAAAACATTCAGTACTTC
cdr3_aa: CSARRWQGSQNIQYF

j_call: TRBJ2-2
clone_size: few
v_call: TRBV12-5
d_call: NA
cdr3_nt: TGTGCTAGTGGTTTTGAGGTGGCGAAGTTCGGGGAGCTGTTTTTT
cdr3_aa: CASGFEVAKFGELFF

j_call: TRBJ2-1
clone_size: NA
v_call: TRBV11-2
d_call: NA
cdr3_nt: TGTGCCAGCAGCTTTGCGAGCGGGTTTAACAATGAGCAGTTCTTC
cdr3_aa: CASSFASGFNNEQFF

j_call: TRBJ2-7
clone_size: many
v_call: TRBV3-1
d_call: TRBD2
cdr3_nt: TGTGCCAGCAGCCCAGCGGGGGCCTTCGCCGAGCAGTACTTC
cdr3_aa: CASSPAGAFAEQYF